These 29 T cell receptor beta chains were all obtained from the same sample, sequenced in a study of shared clonotypes between healthy human individuals. Some clones are missing from TCRdb's copy, which holds only in-frame ones; the method was immunoSEQ multiplex PCR. The sample comprises about 800,000 clones, about 96% of which are singletons, and less than 0.25% rests with the top ten. The naive CD8 fraction comprised CD45RO-negative cells positively selected for CCR7 and excluded terminally differentiated effector memory CD45RA+ cells. The material sequenced was naive CD8+ T cells sorted from blood. The receptors derive from a young man in good health.

The chain employs TRBV7-6 and TRBJ2-2, with 8 bases fitting TRBD2. Germline CDR1 and CDR2: SGHVS and FNYEAQ. The CDR3 covers 16 residues. V lost 6 bases, J lost 0 bases, and 6 bases stayed unmatched. The CDR3 reads CASRASGPPNTGELFF. CDR3 in DNA: TGTGCCAGCAGGGCTAGCGGGCCTCCGAACACCGGGGAGCTGTTTTTT.

The J gene is TRBJ2-5, the V gene TRBV5-1; 8 nucleotides align to TRBD1. J lost 4 bases, V lost 5 bases, and 10 bases had no gene match. The length of the CDR3 is 15 residues. CDR1 is SGHRS, CDR2 YFSETQ, per germline. The CDR3 DNA sequence: TGCGCCAGCAGTTCTCTCGACAGGGGAGGAGAGACCCAGTACTTC. Translation: CASSSLDRGGETQYF. Drawing the rest from reference TRBV5-1 and TRBJ2-5, the complete variable domain is KAGVTQTPRYLIKTRGQQVTLSCSPISGHRSVSWYQQTPGQGLQFLFEYFSETQRNKGNFPGRFSGRQFSNSRSEMNVSTLELGDSALYLCASSSLDRGGETQYFGPGTRLLVL.

The chain employs TRBV4-3 and TRBJ2-5, with 9 bases matching TRBD1. The CDR3 is made up of 16 amino acids. CDR1 and CDR2 (germline): LGHNA, YSLEER. The ends lost 3 bases at V and 0 bases at J; junction bases unmatched: 5. CDR3 loop: CASSQGQGVYQETQYF. The CDR3 region has the DNA TGCGCCAGCAGCCAGGGACAGGGAGTGTACCAAGAGACCCAGTACTTC.

This clone has a handful of counts. This chain joins TRBV4-1 and TRBJ1-4, with a possible D match to TRBD1 (5 bases). CDR3 length: 16 amino acids. Trimming left V 0 bases short and J 8 bases short, with 16 bases between. Germline CDR1 reads MGHRA; CDR2 reads YSYEKL. The CDR3 DNA is TGCGCCAGCAGCCAAGAGTGGACCAACCGGGACGAAAAACTGTTTTTT. Residues: CASSQEWTNRDEKLFF.

The rearrangement links TRBV30 to TRBJ1-5; no clear D. The CDR3 spans 15 residues. The V gene's germline CDR1 is GTSNPN and CDR2 SVGIG (reference sequence). The ends were cut back, 1 base at V and 4 bases at J, with 14 bases in the middle. The CDR3 region has the DNA TGTGCCTGGAGTGAAGGCATGTGGGTGAATCAGCCCCAGCATTTT. It is translated as CAWSEGMWVNQPQHF.

The rearrangement joins TRBV11-2 to TRBJ2-7, with a possible D match to TRBD1 (6 bases). Germline CDR1 is SGHAT and CDR2 is FQNNGV. Trimming removed 5 bases at V and 4 bases at J, with 15 bases between. The CDR3 contains 14 residues. The CDR3 spells CASSLVGGFYEQYF. The CDR3 DNA is TGTGCCAGCAGCCTCGTAGGGGGTTTTTACGAGCAGTACTTC.

This clone appeared once. This chain joins TRBV19 and TRBJ2-7; either TRBD1 or TRBD2 may fit D (5 bases each). The CDR3 loop spans 14 amino acids. Germline CDR1 and CDR2: LNHDA and SQIVND (reference sequence). V dropped 6 bases and J dropped 0 bases, with 12 bases sitting between them. This CDR3 is CASSRGRSSYEQYF. The CDR3 region has the DNA TGTGCCAGTAGCCGGGGACGGAGCTCCTACGAGCAGTACTTC.

The rearrangement uses TRBV9 and TRBJ2-7, with 12 bases that match TRBD2. J lost 5 bases, V lost 4 bases, and 4 bases had no gene match. Germline CDR1 reads SGDLS; CDR2 reads YYNGEE. The CDR3 runs to 14 residues. DNA for the CDR3: TGTGCCAGCAGCACACTAGCGGGAGGAAACGAGCAGTACTTC. It specifies CASSTLAGGNEQYF.

This chain uses TRBV13 with TRBJ2-3, with 9 bases that match TRBD1. This CDR3 is 15 amino acids long. The ends lost 3 bases at V and 5 bases at J; junction bases unmatched: 6. From germline, CDR1 is PRHDT and CDR2 FYEKMQ (reference sequence). The CDR3 loop reads CASSFMGQGVDTQYF. The CDR3 DNA reads as TGTGCCAGCAGCTTCATGGGACAGGGAGTAGATACGCAGTATTTT.

This chain links TRBV6-1 with TRBJ2-7, with a weak D call TRBD2 (6 bases). Per germline, CDR1 MNHNS and CDR2 SASEGT. Deletions cut 9 bases from V and 6 bases from J, with 12 bases between. The CDR3 spans 11 residues. CDR3 amino acids: CASRDSGEQYF. CDR3 nucleotide sequence: TGTGCCAGTAGAGATAGCGGCGAGCAGTACTTC.

The rearrangement joins TRBV7-3 to TRBJ2-2; D is ambiguous. The ends were cut back, 0 bases at V and 4 bases at J, with 6 bases in the middle. The CDR3 has 14 residues. CDR1 is SGHTA and CDR2 is FQGTGA in the germline V gene. CDR3 sequence (DNA): TGTGCCAGCAGCTTAACCAAGACCACCGGGGAGCTGTTTTTT. It codes for CASSLTKTTGELFF.

The J gene is TRBJ2-7, the V gene TRBV7-6, with D unresolved. The CDR3 is 15 residues long. Looked up from germline, CDR1 is SGHVS and CDR2 is FNYEAQ. Deletions cut 1 base from V and 0 bases from J, with 10 bases between. The DNA for the CDR3 is TGTGCCAGCAGCTTAGAAACTGGCAGCTCCTACGAGCAGTACTTC. Protein: CASSLETGSSYEQYF.

About this clone: Other DNA sequences from this sample encode an identical CDR3 as well. This chain connects TRBV27 to TRBJ2-7, with 9 bases identical to TRBD1. The CDR3 runs 13 residues. V gave up 5 bases and J gave up 3 bases; unmatched junction bases: 2. CDR1 and CDR2 (germline): MNHEY, SMNVEV (reference sequence). CDR3 in DNA: TGTGCCAGCAGTCCGGGACAGGGCTACGAGCAGTACTTC. It yields the protein CASSPGQGYEQYF.

This clone was observed once. The genes are TRBV6-5 and TRBJ2-7, with D possibly matching TRBD2 (5 bases). Per germline, CDR1 MNHEY and CDR2 SVGAGI. CDR3 length equals 15 residues. V lost 2 bases, J lost 5 bases, and 16 bases lay in between. The CDR3 region is CASSYNAGLEDEQYF. The CDR3 DNA follows: TGTGCCAGCAGTTACAATGCCGGGCTGGAGGACGAGCAGTACTTC.

For this clone: Lacking the conserved final phenylalanine or tryptophan, this CDR3 likely reflects a read error. Because the CDR3's place on the DNA is in doubt, the DNA is left out and the CDR3 is given as listed by TCRdb. The genes are TRBV5-6 and TRBJ1-2; TRBD1 is the table's D call and was not checked against the DNA. The CDR3 length is 12 residues, termini included. Germline V gene lookup returns CDR1 SGHDT and CDR2 YYEEEE. CDR3 in amino acids: CASSLGTGWSTL.

The chain links TRBV2 to TRBJ2-1; TRBD1 matches 10 bases. The CDR3 loop spans 13 amino acids. Germline CDR1 and CDR2: SNHLY and FYNNEI. The trim removed 8 bases at V and 7 bases at J, leaving 5 bases unmatched. The CDR3 is CASRDRGRNEQFF. The DNA of the CDR3 is TGTGCCAGCCGGGACAGGGGACGGAATGAGCAGTTCTTC.

The chain uses TRBV29-1 and TRBJ2-3, with 9 bases that match TRBD1. This CDR3 is 14 amino acids long. Germline trimming cut 6 bases from V and 3 bases from J; bases unmatched to any gene: 7. Germline V lookup: CDR1 SQVTM, CDR2 ANQGSEA. CDR3 sequence: CSVTGTGMTDTQYF. In DNA form, the CDR3 reads TGCAGCGTAACCGGGACAGGGATGACAGATACGCAGTATTTT.

This clone has just one count. This sequence joins TRBV7-2 and TRBJ2-3; 7 bases map to TRBD2. Looked up from germline, CDR1 is SGHTA and CDR2 is FQGNSA. J gave up 0 bases and V 2 bases, and 5 bases lay outside the gene matches. CDR3 length equals 16 residues. The CDR3 bases are TGTGCCAGCAGCTTACCGGGACTAACTAGCACAGATACGCAGTATTTT. This codes for CASSLPGLTSTDTQYF. Supplemented by reference TRBV7-2 and TRBJ2-3, the full variable domain reads GAGVSQSPSNKVTEKGKDVELRCDPISGHTALYWYRQSLGQGLEFLIYFQGNSAPDKSGLPSDRFSAERTGGSVSTLTIQRTQQEDSAVYLCASSLPGLTSTDTQYFGPGTRLTVL.

This chain connects TRBV27 to TRBJ2-2; D not certain. Trimming removed 4 bases from V and 8 bases from J, with 20 bases in between. Germline loops: CDR1 MNHEY, CDR2 SMNVEV (reference sequence). This CDR3 is built from 16 residues. The CDR3 loop reads CASSSTLTRLTGELFF. The DNA of the CDR3 is TGTGCCAGCAGTTCAACGCTGACTCGCTTGACTGGGGAGCTGTTTTTT.

The rearrangement uses TRBV7-9 and TRBJ2-7; 10 bases fit TRBD1. V shed 4 bases, J shed 3 bases, and the junction held 9 bases outside the gene matches. The CDR3 sequence is 16 residues long. Germline CDR1 and CDR2: SEHNR and FQNEAQ (reference sequence). DNA for the CDR3: TGTGCCAGCAGCTCCCCCAGGACAGGGGGGGTCTACGAGCAGTACTTC. Translating gives CASSSPRTGGVYEQYF. Full variable domain (missing parts from reference TRBV7-9 and TRBJ2-7): DTGVSQNPRHKITKRGQNVTFRCDPISEHNRLYWYRQTLGQGPEFLTYFQNEAQLEKSRLLSDRFSAERPKGSFSTLEIQRTEQGDSAMYLCASSSPRTGGVYEQYFGPGTRLTVT.

The V gene is TRBV6-5, the J gene TRBJ1-1, with 8 positions matching TRBD1. CDR1 and CDR2 (germline): MNHEY, SVGAGI. Losses at the gene ends were 0 bases for V and 3 bases for J; bases not matched to a gene: 6. This CDR3 region has 16 residues. This chain's CDR3 is CASSYSSGGRDTEAFF. The DNA of the CDR3 is TGTGCCAGCAGTTACTCGTCAGGGGGCAGGGACACTGAAGCTTTCTTT.

The chain combines TRBV14 with TRBJ2-2; a weak D match, TRBD1 (6 bases). V lost 4 bases, J lost 4 bases, and 10 bases lay in between. Germline V CDR1 and CDR2: SGHDN, FVKESK. CDR3 length: 14 residues. In nucleotides, the CDR3 is TGTGCCAGCAGCCTGGACAGTACCACCGGGGAGCTGTTTTTT. This gives the protein CASSLDSTTGELFF.

The genes are TRBV7-9 and TRBJ1-2; no clear D. This CDR3 contains 14 residues. Germline V gene lookup returns CDR1 SEHNR and CDR2 FQNEAQ (reference sequence). V was shortened by 5 bases and J by 4 bases, with 14 bases between the two germline ends. The CDR3 DNA is TGTGCCAGCAGCCGAGAGGGCACCCGCTATGGCTACACCTTC. Its translation: CASSREGTRYGYTF.

This clone was recorded only once. J is TRBJ1-1 and V is TRBV6-4; TRBD1 agrees at 11 bases. Per germline, CDR1 MRHNA and CDR2 SNTAGT. This CDR3 has 14 residues. Trimming cost V 9 bases and J 4 bases; bases outside gene matches: 7. The CDR3 DNA reads as TGTGCCAGACTACGGGACAGGGGGTCCACTGAAGCTTTCTTT. Its translation is CARLRDRGSTEAFF.

J is TRBJ2-1 and V is TRBV15, with 8 bases fitting TRBD1. The junction had 3 bases not matched to a gene; V was cut back by 5 bases and J by 6 bases. The germline CDR1 and CDR2 sequences are LNHNV and YYDKDF (reference sequence). This CDR3 spans 13 amino acids. The CDR3 region is CATSAGGFNEQFF. CDR3 DNA: TGTGCCACCAGCGCAGGGGGCTTCAATGAGCAGTTCTTC.

The chain joins TRBV7-9 to TRBJ2-7; 7 nucleotides match TRBD1. The germline V gene encodes CDR1 SEHNR and CDR2 FQNEAQ (reference sequence). The CDR3 extends over 14 amino acids. V gave up 4 bases and J gave up 3 bases; unmatched junction bases: 6. This chain's CDR3 is CASSSPTGNYEQYF. The CDR3 nucleotides read TGTGCCAGCAGCTCTCCGACAGGGAACTACGAGCAGTACTTC.

The chain carries TRBV6-5 and TRBJ2-7; 7 bases fit TRBD1. CDR3 size: 15 residues. Germline V CDR1 and CDR2: MNHEY, SVGAGI. The V gene end was trimmed by 0 bases and the J gene end by 7 bases; junction bases not matched to a gene: 9. CDR3 amino acids: CASSYSTGPLVEQYF. The DNA of the CDR3 is TGTGCCAGCAGTTACTCGACAGGGCCCCTTGTGGAGCAGTACTTC.

The chain combines TRBV6-5 with TRBJ1-1; D unresolved. V dropped 0 bases and J dropped 4 bases, with 12 bases sitting between them. CDR1 is MNHEY and CDR2 is SVGAGI in the germline V gene. The CDR3 runs 15 residues. DNA of the CDR3: TGTGCCAGCAGTTACTCCAGGAGTCCATCCACTGAAGCTTTCTTT. The encoded protein is CASSYSRSPSTEAFF.

The rearrangement uses TRBV27 and TRBJ2-7; TRBD2 aligns across 14 bases. J lost 3 bases, V lost 6 bases, and 4 bases had no gene match. The CDR3 is 15 amino acids. Germline V gene sequence: CDR1 MNHEY, CDR2 SMNVEV (reference sequence). CDR3 region: CASSPGLAGGYEQYF. CDR3 DNA: TGTGCCAGCAGCCCCGGACTAGCGGGAGGCTACGAGCAGTACTTC.